The TCR beta chain described here comes from a study of response to subunit inactivated influenza vaccine. Study findings and constraints: Only a handful of new T cells, the authors suggested, are recruited with each seasonal influenza vaccination.

CDR1 and CDR2 from the germline V gene are SQVTM and ANQGSEA. V shed 1 base and J shed 3 bases, with 10 bases lying between them. This CDR3 is 13 amino acids long. TCRdb called the RT-PCR reads again in MiXCR, with one record for every CDR3 protein. The table shows 170,000 or so distinct CDR3 sequences, with roughly 10% occurring only once. A word on this clonotype: Antigen unknown.

The source is a man between 50 and 69 years old who received an inactivated influenza vaccine. The chain carries TRBV29-1 and TRBJ2-7; D is uncertain. Sequences were derived from CD8+ T cells sorted from PBMCs, sampled less than 25 months after vaccination. The CDR3 DNA sequence: TGCAGCGTTGAAGGTGGGGTATACTACGAGCAGTACTTC. Protein sequence: CSVEGGVYYEQYF.